The 27 T cell receptor beta chains below all came from one sample that was sequenced in a study of Ad26.COV2.S vaccination and SARS-CoV-2 variants. Sample treatment: roughly 19 received Ad26.COV2.S at low or high dose, single or two shots; 5 received placebo; per-sample allocation not given. The samples were gathered on day 63 after the first injection of vaccine or placebo. Profiling relied on immunoSEQ multiplex PCR, and the TCRdb table lists in-frame clones only, not all of them. The sample lists about 460,000 clones; 80% to 90% were seen once. The sample in question was peripheral blood, obtained in a trial of Ad26.COV2.S vaccine versus placebo. The receptors originated from a person between 18 and 60 years old who received the Ad26.COV2.S COVID-19 vaccine or a placebo.

The CDR3 nucleotides are TGTGCCTGGAGTCTGCAGCGGGACTATGGCTACACCTTC. Translation: CAWSLQRDYGYTF. The rearrangement uses TRBV30 and TRBJ1-2; D is unclear. The germline V gene encodes CDR1 GTSNPN and CDR2 SVGIG (reference sequence). CDR3 length equals 13 residues. The V end lost 2 bases, the J end lost 3 bases, and 10 bases lay between the germline ends.

V and J are TRBV28 and TRBJ1-5; the D is unclear. The CDR3 length is 18 residues. With 2 bases removed from V and 2 bases from J, the gap between germline ends came to 19 bases. Germline loops: CDR1 MDHEN, CDR2 SYDVKM. The CDR3 here is CASSLPPARGYGNQPQHF. The CDR3 DNA reads as TGTGCCAGCAGTTTACCCCCCGCCCGAGGGTACGGCAATCAGCCCCAGCATTTT.

The genes are TRBV15 and TRBJ1-1, with D perhaps TRBD1 (6 bases). V lost 0 bases and J 1 base, leaving 18 bases between the germline ends. The CDR3 length is 18 residues. CDR1 is LNHNV, CDR2 YYDKDF, per germline (reference sequence). This CDR3 is CATSRDPNTGQKNTEAFF. Written as DNA, the CDR3 is TGTGCCACCAGCAGAGATCCCAACACGGGACAAAAGAACACTGAAGCTTTCTTT. Complete variable domain (other parts from reference TRBV15 and TRBJ1-1): DAMVIQNPRYQVTQFGKPVTLSCSQTLNHNVMYWYQQKSSQAPKLLFHYYDKDFNNEADTPDNFQSRRPNTSFCFLDIRSPGLGDTAMYLCATSRDPNTGQKNTEAFFGQGTRLTVV.

This chain links TRBV28 with TRBJ2-7; tentatively, D is TRBD2 (6 bases). The CDR3 is made up of 15 amino acids. Germline V gives CDR1 MDHEN, CDR2 SYDVKM. The V and J ends lost 5 bases and 2 bases respectively, with 16 bases between them. The CDR3 loop reads CASSTLATRAYEQYF. CDR3 sequence (DNA): TGTGCCAGCAGTACCCTAGCGACGAGGGCCTACGAGCAGTACTTC.

V is TRBV7-6 and J is TRBJ1-2; 8 nucleotides align to TRBD1. The junction had 12 bases not matched to a gene; V was cut back by 2 bases and J by 4 bases. The CDR3 is 17 amino acids. CDR1 is SGHVS and CDR2 is FNYEAQ in the germline V gene. CDR3 region: CASSLPPGQGAAYGYTF. Written as DNA, the CDR3 is TGTGCCAGCAGCTTACCCCCTGGACAGGGTGCGGCCTATGGCTACACCTTC.

The genes are TRBV28 and TRBJ2-1; 7 positions agree with TRBD2. Germline lookup yields CDR1 MDHEN and CDR2 SYDVKM. The V and J ends lost 6 bases and 7 bases, in that order; junction bases with no gene match: 12. The CDR3 runs 15 residues. This CDR3 reads CASRETLATQNEQFF. In nucleotides, the CDR3 is TGTGCCAGCAGGGAAACACTAGCGACACAGAATGAGCAGTTCTTC. Full variable domain (missing parts from reference TRBV28 and TRBJ2-1): DVKVTQSSRYLVKRTGEKVFLECVQDMDHENMFWYRQDPGLGLRLIYFSYDVKMKEKGDIPEGYSVSREKKERFSLILESASTNQTSMYLCASRETLATQNEQFFGPGTRLTVL.

This clone was detected only a few times. The rearrangement links TRBV28 to TRBJ2-1; D could derive from TRBD1 or TRBD2 (7 bases each). CDR3 length: 15 amino acids. CDR1 MDHEN and CDR2 SYDVKM come from the germline V gene. The V and J ends lost 5 bases and 3 bases respectively, with 14 bases between them. CDR3 protein: CASSLTGEGYNEQFF. CDR3 in DNA: TGTGCCAGCAGTCTAACAGGGGAGGGCTACAATGAGCAGTTCTTC.

The J gene is TRBJ2-5, the V gene TRBV24-1; D is unclear. V was trimmed by 2 bases and J by 7 bases, leaving 16 bases between them. This CDR3 has 15 amino acids. The germline V gene encodes CDR1 KGHDR and CDR2 SFDVKD. The CDR3 sequence: CATSDSLYSRGTQYF. The CDR3 region has the DNA TGTGCCACCAGTGATTCCCTTTATAGTAGAGGGACCCAGTACTTC.

V gene TRBV18 combines with J gene TRBJ2-7; perhaps TRBD1 as D (6 bases). The V gene's germline CDR1 is KGHSH and CDR2 LQKENI. V was pared by 3 bases and J by 3 bases, with 9 bases between. The CDR3 covers 13 residues. The CDR3 reads CASSPQGRYEQYF. DNA of the CDR3: TGTGCCAGCTCACCCCAGGGGCGCTACGAGCAGTACTTC.

The rearrangement uses TRBV30 and TRBJ2-1, with TRBD2 matching 9 bases. The germline gives CDR1 GTSNPN, CDR2 SVGIG (reference sequence). Germline trimming cut 2 bases from V and 8 bases from J; bases unmatched to any gene: 10. The CDR3 length is 15 residues. The CDR3 DNA reads TGTGCCTGGAGTAAACTAGCGGGCGGATACGATGAGCAGTTCTTC. It encodes CAWSKLAGGYDEQFF. Full variable domain (outside the CDR3, taken from reference TRBV30 and TRBJ2-1): SQTIHQWPATLVQPVGSPLSLECTVEGTSNPNLYWYRQAAGRGLQLLFYSVGIGQISSEVPQNLSASRPQDRQFILSSKKLLLSDSGFYLCAWSKLAGGYDEQFFGPGTRLTVL.

The chain carries TRBV7-8 and TRBJ2-7; TRBD1 is a possible D gene (5 bases). V was pared by 6 bases and J by 0 bases, with 15 bases between. The CDR3 runs to 15 residues. CDR1 is SGHVS, CDR2 FQNEAQ, per germline. The CDR3 DNA is TGTGCCAGCAGAGGGGTAGCCCTGAGCTCCTACGAGCAGTACTTC. Translating gives CASRGVALSSYEQYF.

This clone was observed once. The chain has TRBV6-2 or TRBV6-3 and TRBJ1-2; tentative D call: TRBD1 (5 bases). Trimming shortened V by 3 bases and J by 2 bases, and 13 bases separated the two germline ends. The germline V gene encodes CDR1 MNHEY and CDR2 SVGEGT. The CDR3 covers 15 residues. The DNA for the CDR3 is TGTGCCAGCAGTTATTCGCAGCGGGGGAACTATGGCTACACCTTC. It codes for CASSYSQRGNYGYTF.

The table lists this clone with a count of one. The chain employs TRBV13 and TRBJ2-7; D may be TRBD2 (6 bases). Germline V gene sequence: CDR1 PRHDT, CDR2 FYEKMQ (reference sequence). The CDR3 contains 14 residues. V lost 0 bases, J lost 4 bases, and 10 bases lay in between. CDR3 nucleotides: TGTGCCAGCAGCTTAGGCCGGGACTCTTACGAGCAGTACTTC. It encodes CASSLGRDSYEQYF.

This chain connects TRBV9 to TRBJ2-3; D unresolved. V lost 3 bases, J lost 6 bases, and 20 bases lay in between. CDR1 and CDR2 from the germline V gene are SGDLS and YYNGEE. The CDR3 spans 16 residues. The CDR3 coding sequence is TGTGCCAGCAGCGAAACGGCCTCCCCCGAGATGGATACGCAGTATTTT. Encoded protein: CASSETASPEMDTQYF.

The rearrangement uses TRBV6-5 and TRBJ1-2, with D uncertain. This CDR3 has 14 amino acids. Germline-derived CDR1 and CDR2 are MNHEY and SVGAGI. V dropped 0 bases and J dropped 8 bases, with 13 bases sitting between them. CDR3 sequence reads: CASSYSTLLGGYTF. For the CDR3, the DNA is TGTGCCAGCAGTTACTCGACCCTGTTAGGGGGCTACACCTTC.

The V and J genes are TRBV11-2 and TRBJ2-3; D not resolved. V was clipped by 5 bases and J by 12 bases, with 12 bases between them. The V gene's germline CDR1 is SGHAT and CDR2 FQNNGV. The CDR3 has 11 residues. The CDR3 DNA is TGTGCCAGCAGCCCTGCGGCAGTTCAGTATTTT. Protein sequence: CASSPAAVQYF.

The chain couples TRBV2 to TRBJ1-2; 7 bases are shared with TRBD1. Trimming at V came to 6 bases and at J to 6 bases, leaving 10 bases not matched to a gene. CDR3 length: 14 amino acids. The germline gives CDR1 SNHLY, CDR2 FYNNEI. CDR3 nucleotides: TGTGCCAGCAGCGCCCGACAGGGAAATGATGGCTACACCTTC. Translating gives CASSARQGNDGYTF.

In regard to this clone: Other DNA sequences of this sample code for an identical CDR3. V is TRBV19 and J is TRBJ1-3; D remains unclear. The germline CDR1 and CDR2 sequences are LNHDA and SQIVND (reference sequence). This CDR3 has 14 residues. The V end was cut by 3 bases, the J end by 5 bases, with 11 bases between. The CDR3 spells CASSISRARNTIYF. As DNA, the CDR3 is TGTGCCAGTAGTATTAGCCGGGCAAGAAACACCATATATTTT.

The rearrangement links TRBV10-1 to TRBJ2-1; the match to TRBD2 covers 9 bases. The length of the CDR3 is 15 residues. Germline values: CDR1 WNHNN, CDR2 SYGVQD (reference sequence). V was pared by 1 base and J by 7 bases, with 5 bases of the junction left unmatched. The CDR3 DNA reads TGCGCCAGCAGTGAGTTTAATAGCGGGAGAAATGAGCAGTTCTTC. Its translation: CASSEFNSGRNEQFF.

The V call is TRBV5-8, the J call TRBJ2-1, with 10 positions matching TRBD1. J was trimmed by 10 bases and V by 3 bases; bases with no gene match: 4. Germline CDR1 reads SGHTS; CDR2 reads YDEGEE. The CDR3 runs to 13 residues. CDR3 loop: CASSYGTGDEQFF. DNA of the CDR3: TGTGCCAGCAGCTATGGGACAGGGGACGAGCAGTTCTTC.

The V gene is TRBV19, the J gene TRBJ2-7, with D possibly matching TRBD1 (5 bases). Germline CDR1 is LNHDA and CDR2 is SQIVND (reference sequence). Trimming took off 5 bases at V and 3 bases at J, with 14 bases between the two ends. This CDR3 is 14 amino acids long. In DNA form, the CDR3 reads TGTGCCAGTAGTGCTCAGGGATCCGGCTACGAGCAGTACTTC. It is translated as CASSAQGSGYEQYF.

This chain connects TRBV7-9 to TRBJ1-1; 12 nucleotides align to TRBD1. The germline V gene encodes CDR1 SEHNR and CDR2 FQNEAQ (reference sequence). V shed 5 bases, J shed 4 bases, and the junction held 11 bases outside the gene matches. The CDR3 totals 17 residues. In DNA, the CDR3 is TGTGCCAGCAGCCACGCCGGGACAGGGGGCCGGAGCACTGAAGCTTTCTTT. Amino acids: CASSHAGTGGRSTEAFF.

V and J are TRBV12-3 or TRBV12-4 and TRBJ2-3, with 8 bases matching TRBD1. V lost 6 bases to trimming and J lost 4 bases; unmatched junction nucleotides: 3. The CDR3 is 13 amino acids. The CDR3 spells CASRMDRADTQYF. The CDR3 DNA reads TGTGCCAGCAGGATGGACAGGGCAGATACGCAGTATTTT.

This rearrangement joins TRBV6-5 to TRBJ1-5; maybe TRBD1 (6 bases). The V gene lost 8 bases and the J gene lost 6 bases, with 17 bases spanning the gap. Germline V lookup: CDR1 MNHEY, CDR2 SVGAGI. The CDR3 totals 14 residues. CDR3 residues: CASQELQGRQPQHF. The CDR3 region has the DNA TGTGCCAGCCAAGAACTCCAGGGGCGTCAGCCCCAGCATTTT.

As regards this clone: The identical CDR3 is also encoded by other nucleotide sequences in the sample. The V and J genes are TRBV19 and TRBJ2-3; D uncertain. CDR1 LNHDA and CDR2 SQIVND come from the germline V gene (reference sequence). There are 13 residues in the CDR3. The V end was cut by 5 bases, the J end by 0 bases, with 6 bases between. The CDR3 here is CASSGTSTDTQYF. DNA for the CDR3: TGTGCCAGTAGTGGTACTAGCACAGATACGCAGTATTTT.

The rearrangement links TRBV28 to TRBJ2-5; 7 bases fit TRBD1. V dropped 6 bases and J dropped 3; count of bases not matched to a gene: 7. The CDR3 is 14 residues long. Germline lookup yields CDR1 MDHEN and CDR2 SYDVKM. The CDR3 here is CASSDGTDEETQYF. As DNA, the CDR3 is TGTGCCAGCAGCGACGGGACAGACGAAGAGACCCAGTACTTC.

The gene calls are TRBV25-1 and TRBJ2-1, with 10 bases aligning to TRBD1. CDR1 is MGHDK, CDR2 SYGVNS, per germline. Trimming took 5 bases from V and 5 from J; bases not matched to a gene: 3. The CDR3 consists of 14 residues. The CDR3 bases are TGTGCCAGCAGTCGACAGGGGGCACACAATGAGCAGTTCTTC. Translating gives CASSRQGAHNEQFF.